The clone carrying this TCR beta chain was observed many times. Its antigen is unidentified. CDR3 length equals 15 residues. V lost 4 bases and J 5 bases, leaving 15 bases between the germline ends. This specimen comes from a study of T cells in Graves' hyperthyroidism and ophthalmopathy. Study-level information: At initial diagnosis, before any treatment had begun, peripheral blood was obtained.

Disease duration under 2 months; hyperthyroidism patients were aged 18 to 65. An approximately 10 ml volume of fresh peripheral blood provided the PBMCs. Study results and caveats: Among clonotypes expanded in thyroid above 0.001, most were also found in blood.

Amplification yielded TCR beta CDR3 regions, with RNA transcripts as the source. Researchers ran a first-round RT-PCR on the TCR CDR3 using the HTBI primer set. TCRdb reprocessed the multiplex PCR reads with MiXCR, giving one entry per CDR3 protein. The sample comprises more than 450,000 distinct CDR3 sequences, 14% of which are singletons, and roughly 14% rests with the top ten. The source material was blood. The TCR sequence derives from a woman aged 40 to 50 with Graves' hyperthyroidism. The V and J genes are TRBV12-3 or TRBV12-4 and TRBJ2-1, with a possible D match to TRBD1 (6 bases). CDR3: CASSSGTNFNNEQFF. CDR3 DNA: TGTGCCAGCAGTTCCGGGACAAACTTCAACAATGAGCAGTTCTTC.